This entry describes one T cell receptor (beta chain). The target antigen is unknown. One junction end does not reproduce the germline sequence, and a read error may be involved. This CDR3 has 14 residues. Germline loops: CDR1 SSHAT, CDR2 FNYEAQ (reference sequence). The data were obtained in a study of T cell responses to AZD1222 COVID-19 vaccine. Study in general: Combined were second doses at about 4 or about 12 weeks. Study-wide results and limits: Females outnumbered males among donors, who were mostly white British; clonal diversity was possibly underestimated.

Profiling relied on immunoSEQ multiplex PCR, and the TCRdb table lists in-frame clones only, not all of them. Of about 150,000 clones listed, approximately 92% were seen once; the top ten hold 1.5% to 2%. The rearrangement uses TRBV7-7 and TRBJ2-5, with D perhaps matching TRBD2 (5 bases). This specimen was peripheral blood, taken on day 0 of AZD1222 vaccination. This TCR came from an adult in good health. CDR3 in amino acids: CASSPEGSRKTQYF. In DNA form, the CDR3 reads TGTGCTAGCAGCCCTGAGGGCAGCAGGAAGACCCAGTACTTC.